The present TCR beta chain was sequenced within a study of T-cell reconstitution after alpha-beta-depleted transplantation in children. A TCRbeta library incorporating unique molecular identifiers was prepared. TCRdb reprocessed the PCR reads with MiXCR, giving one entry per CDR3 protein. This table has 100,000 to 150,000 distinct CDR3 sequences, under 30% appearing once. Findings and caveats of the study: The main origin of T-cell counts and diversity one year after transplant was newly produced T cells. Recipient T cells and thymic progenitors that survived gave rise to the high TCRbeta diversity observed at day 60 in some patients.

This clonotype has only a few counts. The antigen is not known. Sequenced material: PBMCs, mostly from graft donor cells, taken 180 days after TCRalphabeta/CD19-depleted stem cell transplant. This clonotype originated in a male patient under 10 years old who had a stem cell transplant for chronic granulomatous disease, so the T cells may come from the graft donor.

CDR3 loop: CASRQNSNQPQHF. CDR3 sequence (DNA): TGTGCCAGTCGTCAGAATAGCAATCAGCCCCAGCATTTT. The chain uses TRBV25-1 and TRBJ1-5; no definite D call. The CDR3 length is 13 residues. Per germline, CDR1 MGHDK and CDR2 SYGVNS. V lost 9 bases, J lost 0 bases, and 9 bases lay in between.